The 8 T cell receptor beta chains presented below share a single source sample, sequenced in a study of T cells in Graves' hyperthyroidism and ophthalmopathy. TCR beta CDR3 regions were amplified from RNA transcripts. The HTBI primer set served for first-round RT-PCR of the TCR CDR3. TCRdb re-analysed the multiplex PCR reads in MiXCR, keeping a single row per CDR3 protein. The data contain 450,000 to 700,000 distinct CDR3 sequences, 46% of them singletons. The specimen sequenced was peripheral blood or thyroid tissue (not recorded which). Receptors originate from a woman between 18 and 29 years old with Graves' hyperthyroidism.

The chain carries TRBV20-1 and TRBJ2-5; TRBD2 aligns across 9 bases. The CDR3 consists of 16 residues. Germline V gene sequence: CDR1 DFQATT, CDR2 SNEGSKA (reference sequence). V was clipped by 1 base and J by 5 bases; unmatched bases: 11. This CDR3 is CSARVPIPTSGETQYF. The CDR3 nucleotides read TGCAGTGCTAGAGTACCCATCCCGACTAGCGGTGAGACCCAGTACTTC.

The rearrangement uses TRBV13 and TRBJ2-1, with TRBD2 identical over 8 bases. CDR3 length: 14 residues. J was trimmed by 8 bases and V by 5 bases; bases with no gene match: 8. The V gene's germline CDR1 is PRHDT and CDR2 FYEKMQ (reference sequence). The CDR3 is CASSRGLAGDEQFF. For the CDR3, the DNA is TGTGCCAGCAGCCGCGGGCTAGCGGGCGATGAGCAGTTCTTC.

This chain links TRBV7-9 with TRBJ1-4, with 7 bases lining up with TRBD1. The V gene end was trimmed by 6 bases and the J gene end by 6 bases; junction bases not matched to a gene: 7. Germline V gene lookup returns CDR1 SEHNR and CDR2 FQNEAQ (reference sequence). CDR3 size: 14 residues. This CDR3 is CASRGGGTDEKLFF. As DNA, the CDR3 is TGTGCCAGCAGAGGAGGAGGGACAGATGAAAAACTGTTTTTT.

The CDR3 here is CASSIIHRGRKDEQFF. The DNA of the CDR3 is TGTGCCAGTAGTATAATTCACAGGGGGCGCAAGGATGAGCAGTTCTTC. The gene calls are TRBV19 and TRBJ2-7, with 9 bases identical to TRBD1. The J call may be faulty, since TRBJ2-1 better matches the DNA end. The CDR3 has 16 residues. CDR1 and CDR2 (germline): LNHDA, SQIVND (reference sequence).

There are many counts of this clonotype. The chain combines TRBV2 with TRBJ1-1; weak D call: TRBD1 (5 bases). CDR1 is SNHLY and CDR2 is FYNNEI in the germline V gene. The CDR3 is made up of 19 amino acids. V lost 2 bases to trimming and J lost 1 base, with 23 bases between them. The CDR3 DNA is TGTGCCAGCAGTGAAATGATTGTTGGTCAGTGGGGCCCGAACACTGAAGCTTTCTTT. Protein: CASSEMIVGQWGPNTEAFF.

This chain connects TRBV10-1 to TRBJ2-3; D is uncertain. The germline V and J ends were trimmed by 0 bases and 6 bases, with 10 bases remaining between them. This CDR3 has 14 amino acids. Germline-derived CDR1 and CDR2 are WNHNN and SYGVQD (reference sequence). The CDR3 DNA sequence: TGCGCCAGCAGTGAGTCATCAGGCGCGGATACGCAGTATTTT. Translation: CASSESSGADTQYF.

This clonotype appeared many times. The rearrangement uses TRBV7-9 and TRBJ1-2; D is ambiguous. V gave up 1 base and J gave up 8 bases, with 8 bases separating them. Per germline, CDR1 SEHNR and CDR2 FQNEAQ (reference sequence). CDR3 length equals 12 residues. The CDR3 spells CASSLGDGGYTF. Written as DNA, the CDR3 is TGTGCCAGCAGCTTAGGGGATGGAGGCTACACCTTC.

This clonotype was counted many times. J is TRBJ1-5 and V is TRBV12-5; possible D gene TRBD1, 5 bases. V lost 5 bases to trimming and J lost 11 bases, with 22 bases between them. The CDR3 is made up of 15 amino acids. The V gene's germline CDR1 is LGHNT and CDR2 FRNRAP. The CDR3 nucleotides read TGTGCTAGTGGTCTGCGGGACCTCCTCCAGTCAGCCCAGCATTTT. The encoded protein is CASGLRDLLQSAQHF.